This T cell receptor beta chain was recovered during a study of monozygotic twins with cystic fibrosis. Study outcomes and limitations: Low clonality (median about 0.0095) suggested a mostly naive repertoire.

Method: immunoSEQ multiplex PCR; TCRdb's copy keeps in-frame clones and lacks some. In the table there are about 32,000 clones, under 95% of which are singletons. The germline V gene encodes CDR1 KGHSH and CDR2 LQKENI. V gave up 4 bases and J gave up 4 bases; unmatched junction bases: 6. The CDR3 length is 15 residues. A word on this clone: As yet, its antigen is unknown.

This sequence originates from a girl aged 2 to 10 with cystic fibrosis. This chain connects TRBV18 to TRBJ2-1; TRBD2 agrees at 8 bases. Sequencing input: blood. DNA of the CDR3: TGTGCCAGCTCACTAGCGGGAAGTCCTTACAATGAGCAGTTCTTC. It specifies CASSLAGSPYNEQFF.